One and the same sample provided the 26 T cell receptor beta chains below, sequenced in a study of post-analysis software for immune sequencing data. Study-level results: TRBV5-6, TRBV5-1 and TRBV20-1 were among roughly five TRBV segments more frequent in patients than controls.

These receptors' targets are unknown. Unique molecular identifiers were built into the TCR beta cDNA libraries. From the PCR reads, TCRdb called clonotypes with MiXCR, one entry per CDR3 protein. Of approximately 730,000 distinct CDR3 sequences detected, 40% to 55% appear once; the ten largest clones hold over 4.5%. Sequencing used blood. These TCRs come from a girl aged 5 to 17 with multiple sclerosis.

CDR3 residues: CASGYTEETQYF. The CDR3 nucleotides read TGTGCCAGCGGGTATACCGAAGAGACCCAGTACTTC. The chain is built from TRBV2 and TRBJ2-5; no clear D gene. V lost 8 bases and J lost 3, with 10 bases in between. Germline V lookup: CDR1 SNHLY, CDR2 FYNNEI. The CDR3 totals 12 residues.

The chain joins TRBV19 to TRBJ2-3; 9 bases align to TRBD1. Germline-derived CDR1 and CDR2 are LNHDA and SQIVND (reference sequence). The CDR3 sequence is 15 residues long. V shed 4 bases, J shed 3 bases, and the junction held 5 bases outside the gene matches. CDR3 in DNA: TGTGCCAGTAGTACCGGGACAGGGCTTACAGATACGCAGTATTTT. This codes for CASSTGTGLTDTQYF.

The gene calls are TRBV29-1 and TRBJ2-3, with TRBD1 identical over 8 bases. The V segment lost 7 bases and the J segment 2 bases; nucleotides outside the gene matches: 8. CDR3 length equals 14 residues. CDR1 SQVTM and CDR2 ANQGSEA come from the germline V gene. The CDR3, as DNA: TGCAGCGCCGCCGGGACAGGAAACACAGATACGCAGTATTTT. This codes for CSAAGTGNTDTQYF.

The V call is TRBV7-8, the J call TRBJ2-7, with 8 bases identical to TRBD2. This CDR3 has 16 residues. V lost 3 bases to trimming and J lost 4 bases; unmatched junction nucleotides: 11. Germline V CDR1 and CDR2: SGHVS, FQNEAQ. CDR3 DNA: TGTGCCAGCAGCTTCTCCGGGACTAGATTTGCGTACGAGCAGTACTTC. It translates to CASSFSGTRFAYEQYF.

This chain connects TRBV5-1 to TRBJ1-2; a weak D match, TRBD1 (5 bases). This CDR3 has 18 residues. Germline loops: CDR1 SGHRS, CDR2 YFSETQ. V was cut by 0 bases and J by 1 base, with 19 bases left in between. The CDR3 DNA reads TGCGCCAGCAGCTTGGGAGGGGCGAAAAGACAGAGTAACTATGGCTACACCTTC. It specifies CASSLGGAKRQSNYGYTF.

This chain uses TRBV7-8 with TRBJ1-2; D is unclear. Trimming removed 2 bases at V and 6 bases at J, with 13 bases between. The CDR3 is 14 residues long. Per the germline V gene, CDR1 is SGHVS and CDR2 is FQNEAQ. The CDR3 region has the DNA TGTGCCAGCAGCTTATCTGGTCGGCATCATGGCTACACCTTC. This codes for CASSLSGRHHGYTF.

This clonotype was recorded a few times. This chain uses TRBV20-1 with TRBJ2-1, with no clear D. The CDR3 contains 12 residues. Germline CDR1 reads DFQATT; CDR2 reads SNEGSKA (reference sequence). Trimming took off 0 bases at V and 9 bases at J, with 9 bases between the two ends. The CDR3 sequence: CSARDLWSEQFF. Here the CDR3 DNA reads TGCAGTGCTAGAGATCTATGGAGTGAGCAGTTCTTC.

The chain carries TRBV7-3 and TRBJ2-7; TRBD2 agrees at 15 bases. The end of the DNA fits TRBJ2-5 better, so the J call may be wrong. The germline V gene has CDR1 SGHTA and CDR2 FQGTGA. The CDR3 sequence is 20 residues long. This chain's CDR3 is CASSLSGGLAGGRVDETQYF. The CDR3 DNA is TGTGCCAGCAGCTTGAGCGGGGGACTAGCGGGAGGACGAGTTGACGAGACCCAGTACTTC.

The chain carries TRBV4-2 and TRBJ1-1, with D possibly being TRBD1 (5 bases). This CDR3 has 15 residues. V lost 4 bases and J lost 1, with 13 bases in between. Germline assignment: CDR1 LGHNA and CDR2 YNFKEQ. The CDR3 here is CASSLSTGTNTEAFF. The DNA for the CDR3 is TGTGCCAGCAGCCTATCCACGGGGACGAACACTGAAGCTTTCTTT.

J is TRBJ2-1 and V is TRBV3-1; either TRBD1 or TRBD2 may fit D (5 bases each). This CDR3 has 14 amino acids. Trimming took off 3 bases at V and 7 bases at J, with 13 bases between the two ends. The germline V gene encodes CDR1 LGHDT and CDR2 YNNKEL (reference sequence). The CDR3 region is CASSQGPPANEQFF. In DNA, the CDR3 is TGTGCCAGCAGCCAGGGACCTCCGGCAAATGAGCAGTTCTTC.

This chain connects TRBV5-5 to TRBJ2-7; maybe TRBD2 (6 bases). The length of the CDR3 is 14 residues. With 5 bases removed from V and 2 bases from J, the gap between germline ends came to 14 bases. CDR1 SGHKS and CDR2 YYEKEE come from the germline V gene (reference sequence). The CDR3 is CASRRDGLPYEQYF. CDR3 sequence (DNA): TGTGCCAGCAGGCGGGACGGTCTTCCCTACGAGCAGTACTTC.

This chain connects TRBV28 to TRBJ2-1; D ambiguous. CDR1 is MDHEN, CDR2 SYDVKM, per germline. The CDR3 has 16 residues. V was pared by 6 bases and J by 2 bases, with 17 bases between. The CDR3: CASSSVKDFTYNEQFF. The CDR3 nucleotides are TGTGCCAGCAGCTCCGTTAAAGACTTTACCTACAATGAGCAGTTCTTC.

The rearrangement uses TRBV4-1 and TRBJ2-1; 11 bases map to TRBD2. V shed 0 bases, J shed 7 bases, and the junction held 5 bases outside the gene matches. Looked up from germline, CDR1 is MGHRA and CDR2 is YSYEKL. This CDR3 is built from 16 residues. CDR3 protein: CASSQDPLAGENEQFF. DNA of the CDR3: TGCGCCAGCAGCCAAGACCCACTAGCGGGAGAAAATGAGCAGTTCTTC.

The V and J genes are TRBV5-5 and TRBJ1-5; D is unclear. The V end was cut by 2 bases, the J end by 4 bases, with 13 bases between. The CDR3 is 15 amino acids. Germline lookup yields CDR1 SGHKS and CDR2 YYEKEE (reference sequence). The CDR3 loop is CASSFTHSGNQPQHF. The CDR3 region has the DNA TGTGCCAGCAGCTTCACCCACAGCGGGAATCAGCCCCAGCATTTT.

This clonotype has a single count. The J gene is TRBJ2-3, the V gene TRBV7-8; 8 bases agree with TRBD2. The germline V gene encodes CDR1 SGHVS and CDR2 FQNEAQ. The CDR3 length is 15 residues. V was pared by 8 bases and J by 0 bases, with 7 bases of the junction left unmatched. CDR3 protein: CASARLATSTDTQYF. CDR3 in DNA: TGTGCCAGCGCCCGACTAGCGACTAGCACAGATACGCAGTATTTT.

The chain uses TRBV20-1 and TRBJ2-1, with 12 bases identical to TRBD2. The CDR3 runs to 17 residues. Looked up from germline, CDR1 is DFQATT and CDR2 is SNEGSKA (reference sequence). V lost 1 base and J lost 5; bases outside the gene matches: 9. The CDR3 DNA reads TGCAGTGCTAGAGGGACTAGCGGGATCTTCCGGCACAATGAGCAGTTCTTC. Protein sequence: CSARGTSGIFRHNEQFF.

The genes are TRBV7-2 and TRBJ1-1; 7 positions agree with TRBD1. CDR3 size: 15 residues. Germline loops: CDR1 SGHTA, CDR2 FQGNSA. J was trimmed by 0 bases and V by 2 bases; bases with no gene match: 3. Here the CDR3 reads CASSLRDSMNTEAFF. CDR3 DNA: TGTGCCAGCAGCTTACGGGACAGCATGAACACTGAAGCTTTCTTT.

This clonotype has only one observation. This chain uses TRBV5-6 with TRBJ2-5; 7 bases agree with TRBD2. V shed 1 base, J shed 11 bases, and the junction held 8 bases outside the gene matches. CDR3 length equals 13 residues. CDR1 is SGHDT, CDR2 YYEEEE, per germline. The CDR3: CASSLQRGYGQYF. The CDR3 coding sequence is TGTGCCAGCAGCTTGCAGCGGGGCTACGGGCAGTACTTC.

The chain has TRBV11-2 and TRBJ2-7; no firm D call. The CDR3 is made up of 12 amino acids. The germline V gene has CDR1 SGHAT and CDR2 FQNNGV. V dropped 4 bases and J dropped 2 bases, with 6 bases sitting between them. CDR3 sequence (DNA): TGTGCCAGCAGCTGGTCAACCTACGAGCAGTACTTC. It translates to CASSWSTYEQYF.

This chain links TRBV7-9 with TRBJ2-5; TRBD1 or TRBD2 may be the D gene (5 bases each). The ends were cut back, 1 base at V and 1 base at J, with 10 bases in the middle. The CDR3 is 15 amino acids. Germline V lookup: CDR1 SEHNR, CDR2 FQNEAQ (reference sequence). This chain's CDR3 is CASSLDIGTQETQYF. The CDR3 DNA is TGTGCCAGCAGCTTAGATATCGGGACCCAAGAGACCCAGTACTTC.

This clonotype was recorded many times. The J gene is TRBJ2-5, the V gene TRBV20-1, with a weak D call TRBD1 (6 bases). Trimming shortened V by 3 bases and J by 10 bases, and 18 bases separated the two germline ends. CDR1 DFQATT and CDR2 SNEGSKA come from the germline V gene (reference sequence). This CDR3 comprises 13 residues. DNA of the CDR3: TGCAGTGCTAGTCGTTCCGGAAGGGGGAGCCAGTACTTC. Protein: CSASRSGRGSQYF.

This clonotype is a singleton in its sample. The chain couples TRBV27 to TRBJ2-1; TRBD2 agrees at 13 bases. Germline lookup yields CDR1 MNHEY and CDR2 SMNVEV (reference sequence). CDR3 length: 15 residues. The ends lost 6 bases at V and 10 bases at J; junction bases unmatched: 9. CDR3 DNA: TGTGCCAGCAGGGGACTAGCGGGACCCAGGGGGGAGCAGTTCTTC. It yields the protein CASRGLAGPRGEQFF.

This clonotype was picked up a small number of times. This chain joins TRBV6-5 and TRBJ2-4, with D uncertain. The J call could be wrong; TRBJ2-7 is a better fit for the DNA end. This CDR3 has 15 residues. Germline V lookup: CDR1 MNHEY, CDR2 SVGAGI. This CDR3 reads CASSYGVPLSYEQYF. The CDR3 nucleotides are TGTGCCAGCAGTTACGGGGTCCCCCTCTCCTACGAGCAGTACTTC.

Points on this clonotype: Sequence at one end of the junction differs from germline and may be a read error. The chain recombines TRBV7-7 with TRBJ1-5; D is ambiguous. In germline, CDR1 is SSHAT, CDR2 FNYEAQ (reference sequence). The CDR3 totals 14 residues. The CDR3 bases are TGTGCTAGCAGCTTTCCACAGCGCAATCAGCCCCAGCATTTT. Residues: CASSFPQRNQPQHF.

This clonotype occurred a few times. This CDR3 reads CASSLTVLKETQYF. CDR3 DNA: TGCGCCAGCAGCTTGACAGTTTTAAAAGAGACCCAGTACTTC. The chain recombines TRBV5-1 with TRBJ2-5; D remains ambiguous. Germline values: CDR1 SGHRS, CDR2 YFSETQ. This CDR3 is built from 14 residues. V lost 1 base and J lost 3, with 10 bases in between.

This chain connects TRBV7-3 to TRBJ2-1; 8 nucleotides align to TRBD2. The trim removed 5 bases at V and 2 bases at J, leaving 2 bases unmatched. In germline, CDR1 is SGHTA, CDR2 FQGTGA. The CDR3 sequence is 14 residues long. The DNA for the CDR3 is TGTGCCAGCAGCCGTAGCGGGACCTACAATGAGCAGTTCTTC. It translates to CASSRSGTYNEQFF. Variable domain in full (rest from reference TRBV7-3 and TRBJ2-1): GAGVSQTPSNKVTEKGKYVELRCDPISGHTALYWYRQSLGQGPEFLIYFQGTGAADDSGLPNDRFFAVRPEGSVSTLKIQRTERGDSAVYLCASSRSGTYNEQFFGPGTRLTVL.